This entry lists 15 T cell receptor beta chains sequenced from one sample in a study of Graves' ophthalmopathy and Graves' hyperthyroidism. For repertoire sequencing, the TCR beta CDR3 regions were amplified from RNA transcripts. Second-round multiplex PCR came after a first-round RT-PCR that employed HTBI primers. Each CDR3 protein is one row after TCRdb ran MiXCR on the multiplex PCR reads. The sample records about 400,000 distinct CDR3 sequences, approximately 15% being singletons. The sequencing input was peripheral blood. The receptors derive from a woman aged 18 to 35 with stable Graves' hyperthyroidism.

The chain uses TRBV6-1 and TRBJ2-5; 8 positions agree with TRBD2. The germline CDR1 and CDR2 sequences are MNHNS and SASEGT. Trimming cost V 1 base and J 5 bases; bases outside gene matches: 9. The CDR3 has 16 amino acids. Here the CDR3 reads CASSEERGGRRETQYF. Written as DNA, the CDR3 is TGTGCCAGCAGTGAAGAACGCGGGGGGAGGCGGGAGACCCAGTACTTC.

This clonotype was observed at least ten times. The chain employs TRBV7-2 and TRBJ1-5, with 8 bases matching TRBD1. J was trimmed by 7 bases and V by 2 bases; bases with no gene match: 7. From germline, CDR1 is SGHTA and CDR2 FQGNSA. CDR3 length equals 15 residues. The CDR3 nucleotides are TGTGCCAGCAGCTTACGACAGGGGATCGGCCAGCCCCAGCATTTT. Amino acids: CASSLRQGIGQPQHF.

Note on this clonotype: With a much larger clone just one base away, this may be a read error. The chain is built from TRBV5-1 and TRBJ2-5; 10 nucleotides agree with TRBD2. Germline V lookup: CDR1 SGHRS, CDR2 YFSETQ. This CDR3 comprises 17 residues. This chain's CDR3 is CASILYLLAGNQETQYF. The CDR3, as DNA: TGCGCCAGCATCTTGTATCTACTAGCGGGGAACCAAGAGACCCAGTACTTC.

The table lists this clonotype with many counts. The CDR3 DNA reads as TGTGCCAGCAGTGAAGATTGGACCCAGTACTTC. It yields the protein CASSEDWTQYF. The gene calls are TRBV2 and TRBJ2-5, with no clear D. This CDR3 spans 11 amino acids. Germline CDR1 is SNHLY and CDR2 is FYNNEI. V was pared by 1 base and J by 7 bases, with 4 bases between.

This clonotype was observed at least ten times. The CDR3 loop is CASSLVDKHGYTF. The CDR3 DNA reads TGCGCCAGCAGCTTGGTGGACAAACATGGCTACACCTTC. V usage is TRBV5-1 and J usage is TRBJ1-2; possibly TRBD1 for D (5 bases). The CDR3 runs 13 residues. Germline CDR1 is SGHRS and CDR2 is YFSETQ. Trimming removed 0 bases at V and 6 bases at J, with 9 bases between. The variable domain in full, with the rest retrieved from reference TRBV5-1 and TRBJ1-2, is KAGVTQTPRYLIKTRGQQVTLSCSPISGHRSVSWYQQTPGQGLQFLFEYFSETQRNKGNFPGRFSGRQFSNSRSEMNVSTLELGDSALYLCASSLVDKHGYTFGSGTRLTVV.

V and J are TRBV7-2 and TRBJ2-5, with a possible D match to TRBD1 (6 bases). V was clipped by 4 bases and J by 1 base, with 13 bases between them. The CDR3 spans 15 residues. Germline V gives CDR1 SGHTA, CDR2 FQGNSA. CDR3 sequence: CASSSAGTLQETQYF. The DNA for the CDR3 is TGTGCCAGCAGCTCCGCTGGGACACTCCAAGAGACCCAGTACTTC.

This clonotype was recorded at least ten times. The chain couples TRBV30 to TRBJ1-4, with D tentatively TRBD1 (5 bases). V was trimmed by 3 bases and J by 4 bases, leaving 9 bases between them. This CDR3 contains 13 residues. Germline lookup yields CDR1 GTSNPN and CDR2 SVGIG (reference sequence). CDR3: CAWSRDGNEKLFF. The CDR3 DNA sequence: TGTGCCTGGAGCCGGGACGGTAATGAAAAACTGTTTTTT.

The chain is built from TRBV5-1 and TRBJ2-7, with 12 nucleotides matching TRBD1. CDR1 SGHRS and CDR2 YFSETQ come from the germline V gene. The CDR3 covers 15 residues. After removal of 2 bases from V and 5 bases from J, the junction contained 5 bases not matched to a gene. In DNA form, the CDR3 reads TGCGCCAGCAGCTTATCCGGGACAGGGGGCGACGAGCAGTACTTC. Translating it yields CASSLSGTGGDEQYF.

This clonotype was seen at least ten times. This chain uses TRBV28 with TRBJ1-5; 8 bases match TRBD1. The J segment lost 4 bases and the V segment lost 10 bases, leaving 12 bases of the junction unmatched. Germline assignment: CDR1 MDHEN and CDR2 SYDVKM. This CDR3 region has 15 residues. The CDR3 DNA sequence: TGTGCCACCAACCTCCCAGGGGGCAGAAATCAGCCCCAGCATTTT. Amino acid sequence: CATNLPGGRNQPQHF.

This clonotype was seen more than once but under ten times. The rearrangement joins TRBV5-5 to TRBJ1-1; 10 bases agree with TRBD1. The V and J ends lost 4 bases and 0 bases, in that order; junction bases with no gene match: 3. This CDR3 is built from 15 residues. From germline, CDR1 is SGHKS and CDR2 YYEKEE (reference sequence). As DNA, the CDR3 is TGTGCCAGCAGCCGACAGGGGGCCGTGAACACTGAAGCTTTCTTT. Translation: CASSRQGAVNTEAFF.

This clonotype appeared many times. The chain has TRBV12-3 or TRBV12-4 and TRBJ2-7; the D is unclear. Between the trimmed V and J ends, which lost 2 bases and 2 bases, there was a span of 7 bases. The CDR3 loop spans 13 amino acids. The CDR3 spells CASSLRLTYEQYF. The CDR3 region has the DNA TGTGCCAGCAGTTTACGGCTGACCTACGAGCAGTACTTC.

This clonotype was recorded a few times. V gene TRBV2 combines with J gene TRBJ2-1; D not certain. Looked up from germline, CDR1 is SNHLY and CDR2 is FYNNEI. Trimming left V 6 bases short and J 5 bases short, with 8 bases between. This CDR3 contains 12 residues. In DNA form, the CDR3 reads TGTGCCAGCAGAATATTTAACAATGAGCAGTTCTTC. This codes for CASRIFNNEQFF.

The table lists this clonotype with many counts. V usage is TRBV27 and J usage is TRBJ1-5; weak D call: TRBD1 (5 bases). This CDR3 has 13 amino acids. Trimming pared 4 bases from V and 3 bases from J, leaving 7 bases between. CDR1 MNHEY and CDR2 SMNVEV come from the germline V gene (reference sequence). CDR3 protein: CASSSGYNQPQHF. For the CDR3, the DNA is TGTGCCAGCAGTTCAGGGTACAATCAGCCCCAGCATTTT.

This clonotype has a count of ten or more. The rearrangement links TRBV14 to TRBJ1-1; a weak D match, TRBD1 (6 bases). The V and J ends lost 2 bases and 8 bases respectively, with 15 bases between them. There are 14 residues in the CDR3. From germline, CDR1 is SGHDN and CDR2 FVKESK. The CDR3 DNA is TGTGCCAGCAGCCAACCCCCCCGAGGGGGAGAAGCTTTCTTT. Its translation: CASSQPPRGGEAFF. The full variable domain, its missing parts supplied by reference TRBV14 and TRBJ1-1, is EAGVTQFPSHSVIEKGQTVTLRCDPISGHDNLYWYRRVMGKEIKFLLHFVKESKQDESGMPNNRFLAERTGGTYSTLKVQPAELEDSGVYFCASSQPPRGGEAFFGQGTRLTVV.

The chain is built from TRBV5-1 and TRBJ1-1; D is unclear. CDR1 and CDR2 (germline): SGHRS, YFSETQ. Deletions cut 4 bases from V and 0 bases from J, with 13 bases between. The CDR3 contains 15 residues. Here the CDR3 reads CASSTYGDMNTEAFF. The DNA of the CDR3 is TGCGCCAGCAGCACCTACGGTGACATGAACACTGAAGCTTTCTTT. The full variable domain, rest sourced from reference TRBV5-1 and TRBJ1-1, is KAGVTQTPRYLIKTRGQQVTLSCSPISGHRSVSWYQQTPGQGLQFLFEYFSETQRNKGNFPGRFSGRQFSNSRSEMNVSTLELGDSALYLCASSTYGDMNTEAFFGQGTRLTVV.